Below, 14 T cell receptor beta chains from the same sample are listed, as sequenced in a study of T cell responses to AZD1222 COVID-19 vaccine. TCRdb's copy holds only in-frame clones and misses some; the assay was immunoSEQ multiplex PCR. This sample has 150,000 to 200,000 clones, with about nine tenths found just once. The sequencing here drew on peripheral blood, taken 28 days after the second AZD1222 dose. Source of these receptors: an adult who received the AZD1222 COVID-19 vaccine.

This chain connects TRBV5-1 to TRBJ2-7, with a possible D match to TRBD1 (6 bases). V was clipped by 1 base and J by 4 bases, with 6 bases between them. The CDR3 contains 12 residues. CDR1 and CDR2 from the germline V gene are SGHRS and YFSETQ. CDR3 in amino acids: CASSLQGYEQYF. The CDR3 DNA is TGCGCCAGCAGCTTGCAGGGGTACGAGCAGTACTTC. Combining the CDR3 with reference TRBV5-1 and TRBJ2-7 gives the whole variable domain KAGVTQTPRYLIKTRGQQVTLSCSPISGHRSVSWYQQTPGQGLQFLFEYFSETQRNKGNFPGRFSGRQFSNSRSEMNVSTLELGDSALYLCASSLQGYEQYFGPGTRLTVT.

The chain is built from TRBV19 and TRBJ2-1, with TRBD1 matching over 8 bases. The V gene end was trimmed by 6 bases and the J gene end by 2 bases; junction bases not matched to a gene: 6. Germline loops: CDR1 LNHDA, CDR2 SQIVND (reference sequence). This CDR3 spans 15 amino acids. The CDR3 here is CASRSTGEAYNEQFF. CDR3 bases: TGTGCCAGTAGATCGACAGGGGAGGCCTACAATGAGCAGTTCTTC.

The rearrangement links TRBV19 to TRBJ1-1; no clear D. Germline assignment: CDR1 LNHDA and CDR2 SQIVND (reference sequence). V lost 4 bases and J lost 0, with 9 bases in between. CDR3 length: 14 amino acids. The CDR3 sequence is CASSRGPMNTEAFF. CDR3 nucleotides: TGTGCCAGTAGTAGAGGGCCGATGAACACTGAAGCTTTCTTT.

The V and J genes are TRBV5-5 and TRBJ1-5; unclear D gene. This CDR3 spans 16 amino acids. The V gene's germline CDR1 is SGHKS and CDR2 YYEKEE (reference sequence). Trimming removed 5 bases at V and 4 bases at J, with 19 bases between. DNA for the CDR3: TGTGCCAGCAGTCCTCGGGAGGCCCCGGGTAATCAGCCCCAGCATTTT. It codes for CASSPREAPGNQPQHF.

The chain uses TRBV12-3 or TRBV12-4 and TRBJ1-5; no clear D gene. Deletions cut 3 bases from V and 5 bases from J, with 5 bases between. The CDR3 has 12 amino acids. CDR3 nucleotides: TGTGCCAGCAGTTTCGGTTATCAGCCCCAGCATTTT. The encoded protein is CASSFGYQPQHF.

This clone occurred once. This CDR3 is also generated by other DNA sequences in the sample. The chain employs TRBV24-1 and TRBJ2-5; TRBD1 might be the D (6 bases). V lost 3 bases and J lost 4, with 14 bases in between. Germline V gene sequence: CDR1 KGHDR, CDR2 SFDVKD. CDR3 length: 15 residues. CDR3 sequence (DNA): TGTGCCACCAGTGATCCGGGGACACCGGGAGAGACCCAGTACTTC. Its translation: CATSDPGTPGETQYF.

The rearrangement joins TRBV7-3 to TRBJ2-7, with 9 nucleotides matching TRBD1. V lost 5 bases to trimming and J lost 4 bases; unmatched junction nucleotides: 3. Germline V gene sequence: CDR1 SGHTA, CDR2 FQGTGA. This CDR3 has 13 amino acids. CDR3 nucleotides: TGTGCCAGCAGCATAGGGACAGGGTACGAGCAGTACTTC. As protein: CASSIGTGYEQYF. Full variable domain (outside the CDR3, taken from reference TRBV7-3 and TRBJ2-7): GAGVSQTPSNKVTEKGKYVELRCDPISGHTALYWYRQSLGQGPEFLIYFQGTGAADDSGLPNDRFFAVRPEGSVSTLKIQRTERGDSAVYLCASSIGTGYEQYFGPGTRLTVT.

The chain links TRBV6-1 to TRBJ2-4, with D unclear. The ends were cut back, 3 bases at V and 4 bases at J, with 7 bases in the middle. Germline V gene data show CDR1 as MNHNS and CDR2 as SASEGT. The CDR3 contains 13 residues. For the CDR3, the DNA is TGTGCCAGCAGTGACAGCCTAAAAAACATTCAGTACTTC. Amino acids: CASSDSLKNIQYF.

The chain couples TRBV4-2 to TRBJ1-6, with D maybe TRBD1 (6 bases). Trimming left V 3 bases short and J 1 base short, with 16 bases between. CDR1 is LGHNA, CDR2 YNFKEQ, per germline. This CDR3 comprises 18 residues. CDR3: CASSQGHRISSYNSPLHF. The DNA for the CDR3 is TGTGCCAGCAGCCAGGGACATAGAATTAGTTCCTATAATTCACCCCTCCACTTT.

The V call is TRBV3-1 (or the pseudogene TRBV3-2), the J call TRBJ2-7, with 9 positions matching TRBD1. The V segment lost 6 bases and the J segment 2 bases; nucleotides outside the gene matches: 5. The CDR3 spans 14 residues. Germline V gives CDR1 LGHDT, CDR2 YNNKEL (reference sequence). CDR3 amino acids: CASRRRQGAYEQYF. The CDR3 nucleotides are TGTGCCAGCAGGCGGCGACAGGGGGCCTACGAGCAGTACTTC.

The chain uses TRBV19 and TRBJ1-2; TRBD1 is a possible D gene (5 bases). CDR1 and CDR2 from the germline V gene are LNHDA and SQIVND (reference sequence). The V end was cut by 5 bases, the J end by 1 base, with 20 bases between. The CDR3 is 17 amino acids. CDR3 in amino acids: CASSLRTLPGFNYGYTF. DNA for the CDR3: TGTGCCAGTAGTCTGAGGACATTACCAGGCTTTAACTATGGCTACACCTTC.

As DNA, the CDR3 is TGTGCCAGTAGCACGCCCTCGGGGGCTGGCAGCAATCAGCCCCAGCATTTT. Amino acids: CASSTPSGAGSNQPQHF. The rearrangement links TRBV19 to TRBJ1-5; D is perhaps TRBD1 (6 bases). This CDR3 has 17 amino acids. V was pared by 6 bases and J by 1 base, with 19 bases between. CDR1 LNHDA and CDR2 SQIVND come from the germline V gene (reference sequence).

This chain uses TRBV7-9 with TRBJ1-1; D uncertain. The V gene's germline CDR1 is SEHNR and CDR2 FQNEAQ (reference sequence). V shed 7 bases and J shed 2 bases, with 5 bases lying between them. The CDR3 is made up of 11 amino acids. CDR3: CASTTNTEAFF. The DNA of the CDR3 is TGTGCCAGCACCACTAACACTGAAGCTTTCTTT.

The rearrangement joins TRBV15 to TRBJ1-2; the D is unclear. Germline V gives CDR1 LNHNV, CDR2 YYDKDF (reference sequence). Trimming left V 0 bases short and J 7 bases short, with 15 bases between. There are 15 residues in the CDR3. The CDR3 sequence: CATSRDRPDPFGYTF. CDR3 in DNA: TGTGCCACCAGCAGAGATCGACCCGACCCCTTTGGCTACACCTTC.